This T cell receptor (beta chain) is drawn from a study of CD8 T cells in ankylosing spondylitis. Each CDR3 protein is one row after TCRdb ran MiXCR on the 5' RACE reads. The sample shows 250,000 or so distinct CDR3 sequences, under 30% of them seen only once. Trimming pared 0 bases from V and 11 bases from J, leaving 17 bases between. The CDR3 covers 13 residues. Germline values: CDR1 DFQATT, CDR2 SNEGSKA (reference sequence). This clonotype has more than one count but fewer than ten. The clonotype originates from a male donor with ankylosing spondylitis or in good health (not recorded which). The sequenced material came from blood, either unsorted or a sorted T cell fraction (not recorded which). The chain has TRBV20-1 and TRBJ2-7; perhaps TRBD2 as D (6 bases). The CDR3 region has the DNA TGCAGTGCTAGAGAGGGCGCTCAATGGGGGGAGTACTTC. It yields the protein CSAREGAQWGEYF.